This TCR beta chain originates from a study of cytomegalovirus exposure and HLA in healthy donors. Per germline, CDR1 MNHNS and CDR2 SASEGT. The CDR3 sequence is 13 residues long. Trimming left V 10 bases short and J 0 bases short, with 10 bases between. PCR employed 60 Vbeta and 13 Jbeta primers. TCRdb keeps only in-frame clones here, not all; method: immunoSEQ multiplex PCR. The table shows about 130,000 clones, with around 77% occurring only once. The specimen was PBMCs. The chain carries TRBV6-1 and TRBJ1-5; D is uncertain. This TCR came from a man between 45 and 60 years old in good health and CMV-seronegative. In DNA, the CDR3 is TGTGCCAACGGACGGGATAGCAATCAGCCCCAGCATTTT. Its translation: CANGRDSNQPQHF.